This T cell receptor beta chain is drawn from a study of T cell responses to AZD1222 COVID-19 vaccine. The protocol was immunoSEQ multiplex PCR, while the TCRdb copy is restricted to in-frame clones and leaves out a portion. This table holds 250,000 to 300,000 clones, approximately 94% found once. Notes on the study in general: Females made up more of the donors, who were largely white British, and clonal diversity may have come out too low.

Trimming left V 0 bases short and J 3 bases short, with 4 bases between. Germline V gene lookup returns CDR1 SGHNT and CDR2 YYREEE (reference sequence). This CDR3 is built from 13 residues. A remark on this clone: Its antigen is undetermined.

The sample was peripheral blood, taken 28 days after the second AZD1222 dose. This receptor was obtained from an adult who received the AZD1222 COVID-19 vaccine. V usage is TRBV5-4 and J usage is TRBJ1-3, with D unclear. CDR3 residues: CASSLGHGNTIYF. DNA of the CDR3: TGTGCCAGCAGCTTGGGACATGGAAACACCATATATTTT.